This is a list of T cell receptor beta chains from one sample in a study of graft-versus-host responses after intestinal transplantation. Sequencing was performed with immunoSEQ multiplex PCR; in TCRdb, only in-frame clones are kept and a portion is missing. The sample consists of tens of thousands of clones, roughly nine tenths of them appearing once. Sequencing used PBMCs, obtained 300 to 320 days after intestinal transplant. All receptors come from a human patient who received an intestinal transplant, so some T cells may come from the graft donor. Both conserved end residues are part of each CDR3. A D gene is named only where the DNA matches it firmly. Size is omitted from some rows. Given values are once, few, many or a class for expanded clones.

V gene: TRBV19
clone size: once
D gene: -
J gene: TRBJ2-1
CDR3 DNA: TGTGCCGCGTCTACCAGCTCCTACAATGAGCAGTTCTTC
CDR3 protein: CAASTSSYNEQFF

V gene: TRBV6-6
clone size: -
D gene: -
J gene: TRBJ2-7
CDR3 DNA: TGTGCCAGCAGTTACTCCGGCAGCTACGAGCAGTACTTC
CDR3 protein: CASSYSGSYEQYF

V gene: TRBV5-4
clone size: -
D gene: -
J gene: TRBJ2-7
CDR3 DNA: TGTGCCAGCAGCTTGGGGCATCTCTACGAGCAGTACTTC
CDR3 protein: CASSLGHLYEQYF

V gene: TRBV28
clone size: -
D gene: -
J gene: TRBJ2-7
CDR3 DNA: TGTGCCAGCAGTCCTCCTCTCTACGAGCAGTACTTC
CDR3 protein: CASSPPLYEQYF

V gene: TRBV9
clone size: -
D gene: TRBD1
J gene: TRBJ1-2
CDR3 DNA: TGTGCCAGCACATCGACAGGGGGTGTCGGTAACTATGGCTACACCTTC
CDR3 protein: CASTSTGGVGNYGYTF

V gene: TRBV11-2
clone size: -
D gene: TRBD2
J gene: TRBJ2-3
CDR3 DNA: TGTGCCAGCAGCTTAGGGTCTAGCGGGGGGGCCGGCACAGATACGCAGTATTTT
CDR3 protein: CASSLGSSGGAGTDTQYF

V gene: TRBV11-2
clone size: -
D gene: TRBD2
J gene: TRBJ2-7
CDR3 DNA: TGTGCCAGCAGCTCTAGCGGGGGGAAAGCCTACGAGCAGTACTTC
CDR3 protein: CASSSSGGKAYEQYF

V gene: TRBV25-1
clone size: -
D gene: TRBD1
J gene: TRBJ2-7
CDR3 DNA: TGTGCCAGCAGTGGCCGACAGGGGGCGGGATACGAGCAGTACTTC
CDR3 protein: CASSGRQGAGYEQYF

V gene: TRBV6-5
clone size: once
D gene: -
J gene: TRBJ2-3
CDR3 DNA: TGTGCCAGCAGCACGACAGATACGCAGTATTTT
CDR3 protein: CASSTTDTQYF

V gene: TRBV10-3
clone size: few
D gene: -
J gene: TRBJ2-7
CDR3 DNA: TGTGCCACGCCCAATCCTGCGGTGCACGAGCAGTACTTC
CDR3 protein: CATPNPAVHEQYF

V gene: TRBV13
clone size: -
D gene: TRBD2
J gene: TRBJ2-1
CDR3 DNA: TGTGCCAGCAGCTTACCGGGGGGTCTCAATGAGCAGTTCTTC
CDR3 protein: CASSLPGGLNEQFF

V gene: TRBV2
clone size: -
D gene: TRBD1
J gene: TRBJ1-2
CDR3 DNA: TGTGCCAGCAGTGACAGGGGGCTCTCTAACTATGGCTACACCTTC
CDR3 protein: CASSDRGLSNYGYTF

V gene: TRBV7-2
clone size: -
D gene: -
J gene: TRBJ1-5
CDR3 DNA: TGTGCCAGCAGCTTCGGGGGTCAGCCCCAGCATTTT
CDR3 protein: CASSFGGQPQHF

V gene: TRBV6-6
clone size: -
D gene: -
J gene: TRBJ1-3
CDR3 DNA: TGTGCCAGCACCCTCGCGAAAGGGGGGGTTAGTAACACCATATATTTT
CDR3 protein: CASTLAKGGVSNTIYF

V gene: TRBV19
clone size: once
D gene: -
J gene: TRBJ2-7
CDR3 DNA: TGTGCCAGTAGTATAGGCAGATCCTACGAGCAGTACTTC
CDR3 protein: CASSIGRSYEQYF

V gene: TRBV19
clone size: medium-sized
D gene: TRBD1
J gene: TRBJ2-5
CDR3 DNA: TGTGCCAGTAACGTATACAGGGGAGAGACCCAGTACTTC
CDR3 protein: CASNVYRGETQYF

V gene: TRBV6-1
clone size: few
D gene: -
J gene: TRBJ2-7
CDR3 DNA: TGTGCCAGCAGTGAAGAGGGAGGGGGCTACGAGCAGTACTTC
CDR3 protein: CASSEEGGGYEQYF

V gene: TRBV6-1
clone size: -
D gene: TRBD1
J gene: TRBJ2-5
CDR3 DNA: TGTGCCAGCAGTGGCAGGGGGTTGGAGACCCAGTACTTC
CDR3 protein: CASSGRGLETQYF

V gene: TRBV27
clone size: -
D gene: -
J gene: TRBJ1-6
CDR3 DNA: TGTGCCAGACCCTCCTATAATTCACCCCTCCACTTT
CDR3 protein: CARPSYNSPLHF

V gene: TRBV9
clone size: -
D gene: -
J gene: TRBJ1-3
CDR3 DNA: TGTGCCAGCAGCGCGAAAGGGGAGGGTGGAAACACCATATATTTT
CDR3 protein: CASSAKGEGGNTIYF

V gene: TRBV5-1
clone size: once
D gene: -
J gene: TRBJ2-3
CDR3 DNA: TGCGCCAGCAGCTTCGGGTGGGGACTTAGCACAGATACGCAGTATTTT
CDR3 protein: CASSFGWGLSTDTQYF

V gene: TRBV7-9
clone size: -
D gene: -
J gene: TRBJ1-1
CDR3 DNA: TGTGCCAGCAGCTTAGACCAAGGGTCGGCTTTCTTT
CDR3 protein: CASSLDQGSAFF

V gene: TRBV6-1
clone size: -
D gene: -
J gene: TRBJ1-5
CDR3 DNA: TGTGCCAGCAGTGATACGCAGGAAGTCAATCAGCCCCAGCATTTT
CDR3 protein: CASSDTQEVNQPQHF

V gene: TRBV2
clone size: -
D gene: -
J gene: TRBJ2-7
CDR3 DNA: TGTGCCAGCAGAATTGACAGAACCTACGAGCAGTACTTC
CDR3 protein: CASRIDRTYEQYF

V gene: TRBV7-6
clone size: -
D gene: -
J gene: TRBJ2-3
CDR3 DNA: TGTGCCAGCAGCTCCCCGGACCGTCCTAGCACAGATACGCAGTATTTT
CDR3 protein: CASSSPDRPSTDTQYF

V gene: TRBV7-3
clone size: -
D gene: -
J gene: TRBJ2-3
CDR3 DNA: TGTGCCAGCAGCTTGGAATCTAGCACAGATACGCAGTATTTT
CDR3 protein: CASSLESSTDTQYF

V gene: TRBV7-3
clone size: once
D gene: -
J gene: TRBJ1-6
CDR3 DNA: TGTGCCAGCAGCTCTTCGAAGAATTCACCCCTCCACTTT
CDR3 protein: CASSSSKNSPLHF

V gene: TRBV12-1
clone size: -
D gene: -
J gene: TRBJ2-2
CDR3 DNA: TGTGCCAGCAGCCCTACTTTGGCGGGAGGTCACCGGGGAGCTGTTTTT
CDR3 protein: CASSPTLAGGHRGAVF

V gene: TRBV11-2
clone size: -
D gene: TRBD2
J gene: TRBJ2-3
CDR3 DNA: TGTGCCAGCAGCTGGCAGGGAGGGACAGATACGCAGTATTTT
CDR3 protein: CASSWQGGTDTQYF

V gene: TRBV11-3
clone size: -
D gene: -
J gene: TRBJ2-7
CDR3 DNA: TGTGCCAGCAGCTTAAACACGTTAGGCGAGCAGTACTTC
CDR3 protein: CASSLNTLGEQYF

V gene: TRBV28
clone size: -
D gene: -
J gene: TRBJ2-5
CDR3 DNA: TGTGCCAGCAGCGTGGTCCGCAGGGCTATCCAAGAGACCCAGTACTTC
CDR3 protein: CASSVVRRAIQETQYF

V gene: TRBV7-8
clone size: -
D gene: TRBD2
J gene: TRBJ2-7
CDR3 DNA: TGTGCCAGCAGCTTAGGAGGACTAGCGGGAGGCCACGAGCAGTACTTC
CDR3 protein: CASSLGGLAGGHEQYF

V gene: TRBV6-1
clone size: -
D gene: -
J gene: TRBJ1-1
CDR3 DNA: TGTGCCAGCAGAGGGGTTGTGAACACTGAAGCTTTCTTT
CDR3 protein: CASRGVVNTEAFF

V gene: TRBV21-1
clone size: -
D gene: -
J gene: TRBJ1-3
CDR3 DNA: TGTGCCAGCAGCAAAGCGCGGGACAGGGAGGGGAACACCATATATTTT
CDR3 protein: CASSKARDREGNTIYF

V gene: TRBV27
clone size: -
D gene: -
J gene: TRBJ2-5
CDR3 DNA: TGTGCCAGCAGTTCCCCCCGGCGTAAACTGGGGGAGACCCAGTACTTC
CDR3 protein: CASSSPRRKLGETQYF

V gene: TRBV7-3
clone size: -
D gene: TRBD1
J gene: TRBJ2-7
CDR3 DNA: TGTGCCAGCAGCTTACGGCCAGGGGGATCCTACGAGCAGTACTTC
CDR3 protein: CASSLRPGGSYEQYF

V gene: TRBV2
clone size: -
D gene: -
J gene: TRBJ1-5
CDR3 DNA: TGTGCCAGCGGGGGGCGGGGCCTTAATCAGCCCCAGCATTTT
CDR3 protein: CASGGRGLNQPQHF

V gene: TRBV7-8
clone size: -
D gene: -
J gene: TRBJ2-4
CDR3 DNA: TGTGCCAGCAGACCTGCTAGGGGCGCCAAAAACATTCAGTACTTC
CDR3 protein: CASRPARGAKNIQYF

V gene: TRBV6-6
clone size: once
D gene: -
J gene: TRBJ1-2
CDR3 DNA: TGTGCCAGCAGTTACCTTTCGCAGGACGATGGCTACACCTTC
CDR3 protein: CASSYLSQDDGYTF

V gene: TRBV11-2
clone size: -
D gene: TRBD1
J gene: TRBJ1-2
CDR3 DNA: TGTGCCAGCAGCTTGGGGACAGGGGGATATGATGGCTACACCTTC
CDR3 protein: CASSLGTGGYDGYTF